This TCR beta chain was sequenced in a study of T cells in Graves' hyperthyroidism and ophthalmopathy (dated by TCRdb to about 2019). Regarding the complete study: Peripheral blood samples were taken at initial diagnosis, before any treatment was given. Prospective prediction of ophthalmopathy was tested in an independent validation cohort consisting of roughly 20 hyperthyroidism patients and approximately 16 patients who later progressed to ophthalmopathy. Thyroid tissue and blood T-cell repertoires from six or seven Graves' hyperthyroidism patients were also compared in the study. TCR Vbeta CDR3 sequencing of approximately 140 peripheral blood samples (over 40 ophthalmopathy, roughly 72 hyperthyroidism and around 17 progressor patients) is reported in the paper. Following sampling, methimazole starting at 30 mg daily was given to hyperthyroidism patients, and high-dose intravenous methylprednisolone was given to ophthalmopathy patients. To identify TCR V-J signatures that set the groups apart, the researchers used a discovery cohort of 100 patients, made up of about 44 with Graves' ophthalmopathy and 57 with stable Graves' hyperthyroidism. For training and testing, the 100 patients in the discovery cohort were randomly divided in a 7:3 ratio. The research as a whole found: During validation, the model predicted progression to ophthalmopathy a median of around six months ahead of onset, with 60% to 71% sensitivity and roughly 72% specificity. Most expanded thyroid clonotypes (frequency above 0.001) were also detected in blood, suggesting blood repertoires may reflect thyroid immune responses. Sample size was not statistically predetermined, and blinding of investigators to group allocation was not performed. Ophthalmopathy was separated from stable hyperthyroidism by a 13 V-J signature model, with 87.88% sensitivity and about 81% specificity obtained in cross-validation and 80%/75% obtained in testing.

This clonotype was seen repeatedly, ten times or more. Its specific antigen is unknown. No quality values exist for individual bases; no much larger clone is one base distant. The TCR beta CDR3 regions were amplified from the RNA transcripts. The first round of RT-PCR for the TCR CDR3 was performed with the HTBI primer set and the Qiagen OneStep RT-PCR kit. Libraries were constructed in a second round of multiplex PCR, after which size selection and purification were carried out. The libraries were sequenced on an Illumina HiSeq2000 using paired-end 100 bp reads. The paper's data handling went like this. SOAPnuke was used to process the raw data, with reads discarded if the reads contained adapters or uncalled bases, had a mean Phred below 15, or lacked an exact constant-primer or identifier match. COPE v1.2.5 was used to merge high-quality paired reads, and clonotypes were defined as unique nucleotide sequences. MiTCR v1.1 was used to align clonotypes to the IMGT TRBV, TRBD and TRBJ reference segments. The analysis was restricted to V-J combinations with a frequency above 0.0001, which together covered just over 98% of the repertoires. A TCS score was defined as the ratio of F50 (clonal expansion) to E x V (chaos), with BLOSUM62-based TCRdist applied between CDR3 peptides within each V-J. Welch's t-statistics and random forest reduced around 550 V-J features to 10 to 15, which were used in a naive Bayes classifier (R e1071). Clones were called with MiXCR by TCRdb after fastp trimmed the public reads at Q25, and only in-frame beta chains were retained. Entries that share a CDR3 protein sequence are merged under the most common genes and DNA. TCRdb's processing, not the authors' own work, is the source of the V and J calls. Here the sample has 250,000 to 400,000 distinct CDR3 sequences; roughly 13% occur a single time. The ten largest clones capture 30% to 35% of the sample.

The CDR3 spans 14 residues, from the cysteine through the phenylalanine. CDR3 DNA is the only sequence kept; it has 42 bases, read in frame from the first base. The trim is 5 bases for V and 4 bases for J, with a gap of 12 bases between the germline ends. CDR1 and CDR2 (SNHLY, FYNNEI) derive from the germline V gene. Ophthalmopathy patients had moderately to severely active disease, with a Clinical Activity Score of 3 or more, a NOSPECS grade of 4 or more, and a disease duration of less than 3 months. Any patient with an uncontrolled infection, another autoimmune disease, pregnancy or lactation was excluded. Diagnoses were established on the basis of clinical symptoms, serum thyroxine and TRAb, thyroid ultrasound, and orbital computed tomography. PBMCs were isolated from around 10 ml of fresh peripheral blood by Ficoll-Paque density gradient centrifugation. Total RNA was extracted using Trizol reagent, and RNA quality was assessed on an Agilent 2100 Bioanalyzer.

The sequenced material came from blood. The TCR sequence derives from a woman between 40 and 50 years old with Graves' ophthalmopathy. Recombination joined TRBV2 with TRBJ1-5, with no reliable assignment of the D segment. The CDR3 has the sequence CASSPGPVNQPQHF. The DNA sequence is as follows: TGTGCCAGCAGTCCAGGACCAGTAAATCAGCCCCAGCATTTT.